Each of the 20 T cell receptor beta chains below was sequenced from the same sample in a study of human CD8 memory T cell subsets. UMI-labeled 5' RACE was used to make TCR beta libraries. TCRdb re-analyzed the 5' RACE reads; it lists each CDR3 protein once, without DNA. The ten most abundant clones cover approximately 5% of a sample with about 20,000 distinct CDR3 sequences. Material for sequencing was CD8+ T cells from PBMCs. All receptors come from a human donor in good health.

V and J are TRBV5-1 and TRBJ2-7; TCRdb names TRBD1, which stays unverified in the absence of DNA. This CDR3 region has 15 residues. Germline V CDR1 and CDR2: SGHRS, YFSETQ. This chain's CDR3 is CASSLGDRATYEQYF.

The V gene is TRBV27, the J gene TRBJ2-3. CDR1 and CDR2 from the germline V gene are MNHEY and SMNVEV (reference sequence). This CDR3 is 14 amino acids long. The CDR3 reads CASSLGLSTDTQYF.

The J gene is TRBJ1-4, the V gene TRBV6-2 or TRBV6-3. CDR1 is MNHEY and CDR2 is SVGEGT in the germline V gene. This CDR3 has 18 amino acids. The chain's CDR3 is CASSYSIGGGTTNEKLFF.

The chain employs TRBV2 and TRBJ2-5. Per the germline V gene, CDR1 is SNHLY and CDR2 is FYNNEI. The CDR3 length is 14 residues. The CDR3 spells CASSEWTEQETQYF.

Its frequency marks this clonotype as medium-sized. The V and J genes are TRBV6-5 and TRBJ1-1. Germline V CDR1 and CDR2: MNHEY, SVGAGI. The CDR3 totals 15 residues. The CDR3 protein is CASSLAYLMNTEAFF.

By frequency, this clonotype registers medium-sized (0.01 to 0.1%). V gene TRBV12-3 or TRBV12-4 combines with J gene TRBJ2-7; checking the TCRdb D call of TRBD1 is not possible without DNA. The CDR3 runs to 18 residues. CDR3 residues: CASSSLELDRVPSYEQYF.

The chain links TRBV29-1 to TRBJ2-4; TCRdb's assignment of TRBD2 cannot be checked, as there is no DNA. Germline values: CDR1 SQVTM, CDR2 ANQGSEA. This CDR3 region has 15 residues. CDR3 region: CSVEEGPRSGNIQYF.

The chain joins TRBV4-2 to TRBJ2-7; checking the TCRdb D call of TRBD2 is not possible without DNA. The CDR3 totals 16 residues. Germline V gene data show CDR1 as LGHNA and CDR2 as YNFKEQ. This CDR3 is CASSQDGLAGGGEQYF.

The gene calls are TRBV4-3 and TRBJ2-7; TCRdb's D call of TRBD1 is untestable without DNA. The CDR3 loop spans 15 amino acids. From germline, CDR1 is LGHNA and CDR2 YSLEER. This CDR3 reads CASSQDWTASYEQYF.

The V gene is TRBV9, the J gene TRBJ2-7; TCRdb calls TRBD1, which cannot be checked without DNA. Germline loops: CDR1 SGDLS, CDR2 YYNGEE. This CDR3 contains 15 residues. The CDR3 is CASSASPGQGNEQYF.

The chain is built from TRBV2 and TRBJ2-1. In germline, CDR1 is SNHLY, CDR2 FYNNEI. The CDR3 contains 12 residues. The CDR3 region is CARQTTYNEQFF.

This sequence joins TRBV24-1 and TRBJ1-5; TCRdb reports TRBD1, a call that lacks DNA to check it against. The length of the CDR3 is 15 residues. CDR1 and CDR2 from the germline V gene are KGHDR and SFDVKD. The CDR3 protein is CATSPSGQGLQPQHF.

V gene TRBV25-1 combines with J gene TRBJ1-1; as DNA is missing, the TRBD1 call by TCRdb cannot be tested. Germline assignment: CDR1 MGHDK and CDR2 SYGVNS. The CDR3 totals 12 residues. CDR3 sequence: CASGPENTEAFF.

CDR3 in amino acids: CSARTQGSFYSYNEQFF. This sequence joins TRBV20-1 and TRBJ2-1; the TCRdb D gene call, TRBD1, has no DNA to confirm it. The CDR3 is made up of 17 amino acids. Germline CDR1 and CDR2: DFQATT and SNEGSKA (reference sequence).

The rearrangement links TRBV4-1 to TRBJ2-5; TCRdb names TRBD1, which stays unverified in the absence of DNA. The CDR3 spans 14 residues. CDR1 and CDR2 from the germline V gene are MGHRA and YSYEKL. The CDR3 spells CASSQSAGVGTQYF.

The chain employs TRBV4-3 and TRBJ1-1. The germline V gene encodes CDR1 LGHNA and CDR2 YSLEER. This CDR3 has 15 residues. This CDR3 reads CASSQGPEVGTEAFF.

The chain is built from TRBV15 and TRBJ1-5; TCRdb lists TRBD1, though no DNA is available to test this call. This CDR3 has 15 residues. Germline V CDR1 and CDR2: LNHNV, YYDKDF (reference sequence). The CDR3 protein is CATSRHRQGGQPQHF.

The J gene is TRBJ2-2, the V gene TRBV12-3 or TRBV12-4; there is no DNA to check the TCRdb D call of TRBD1. CDR3 length: 14 amino acids. The CDR3 loop reads CASRRQLYTGELFF.

The genes are TRBV5-6 and TRBJ2-1. Germline loops: CDR1 SGHDT, CDR2 YYEEEE. CDR3 size: 11 residues. CDR3 protein: CASSLSSEQFF.

The chain recombines TRBV7-2 with TRBJ2-3; TCRdb's D call of TRBD2 is untestable without DNA. Germline V CDR1 and CDR2: SGHTA, FQGNSA. The CDR3 spans 19 residues. The CDR3 protein is CASSSPLAGGGPNTDTQYF.